What follows describes a single T cell receptor (beta chain). These data come from a study of blood T cells in healthy people across ages. Looked up from germline, CDR1 is ENHRY and CDR2 is SYGVKD. Trimming shortened V by 5 bases and J by 0 bases, and 7 bases separated the two germline ends. There are 13 residues in the CDR3. Then a second PCR, running about 6 to 12 cycles, was carried out with a sample-barcoded 5' primer and a J-beta primer mix. Each cDNA molecule was tagged by a template-switch adaptor with 12 random nucleotides. Each CDR3 protein gets one entry after TCRdb re-called the 5' RACE reads with MiXCR. The data contain 1.5 million to 1.8 million distinct CDR3 sequences, about 45% of them singletons.

The sample taken for sequencing was blood. V and J are TRBV10-3 and TRBJ2-5; a weak D match, TRBD2 (6 bases). The origin of this receptor is a woman in her late teens or twenties in good health. The CDR3 DNA sequence: TGTGCCATCAGTTGGGACTACCAAGAGACCCAGTACTTC. As protein: CAISWDYQETQYF.